A single sample is the source of the 25 T cell receptor beta chains below, sequenced in a study of technical replicates of blood from a few donors. The repertoire was sequenced with immunoSEQ multiplex PCR; TCRdb's copy has only in-frame clones and lacks some. The table records under 95,000 clones, 90% to 95% of them present only once. The sequenced sample consisted of T cells isolated from PBMCs. The source is a human donor in good health. Some clones in this sample may be carry-over from other donors' samples.

V and J are TRBV9 and TRBJ2-3; D remains ambiguous. Germline assignment: CDR1 SGDLS and CDR2 YYNGEE. V was pared by 2 bases and J by 2 bases, with 12 bases between. The CDR3 consists of 15 residues. CDR3 residues: CASSVSSLFTDTQYF. CDR3 in DNA: TGTGCCAGCAGCGTTTCCTCTCTCTTCACAGATACGCAGTATTTT.

This clone occurred once. This chain joins TRBV5-1 and TRBJ2-1; 10 nucleotides line up with TRBD1. Germline V gene lookup returns CDR1 SGHRS and CDR2 YFSETQ. The junction had 5 bases not matched to a gene; V was cut back by 1 base and J by 4 bases. This CDR3 is built from 16 residues. Written as DNA, the CDR3 is TGCGCCAGCAGCTTGTTTCGACAGGGGGCATACAATGAGCAGTTCTTC. It encodes CASSLFRQGAYNEQFF.

The rearrangement uses TRBV6-1 and TRBJ2-7, with D unresolved. The CDR3 contains 15 residues. Trimming cost V 2 bases and J 1 base, with 12 bases left between them. Germline values: CDR1 MNHNS, CDR2 SASEGT. The CDR3 here is CASSEWRGASYEQYF. CDR3 bases: TGTGCCAGCAGTGAATGGCGAGGCGCATCCTACGAGCAGTACTTC.

The genes are TRBV4-1 and TRBJ1-1; 8 bases line up with TRBD1. J lost 5 bases, V lost 4 bases, and 6 bases had no gene match. From germline, CDR1 is MGHRA and CDR2 YSYEKL. The CDR3 spans 14 residues. The CDR3 DNA is TGCGCCAGCAGCCCTGGACAGGGAGAAACTGAAGCTTTCTTT. This encodes CASSPGQGETEAFF.

The J gene is TRBJ2-7, the V gene TRBV29-1, with 10 bases aligning to TRBD2. The germline V gene encodes CDR1 SQVTM and CDR2 ANQGSEA. V lost 1 base, J lost 4 bases, and 4 bases stayed unmatched. The CDR3 spans 14 residues. DNA of the CDR3: TGCAGCGTTGAAGTACTAGCGGGACGATACGAGCAGTACTTC. Residues: CSVEVLAGRYEQYF.

This clone was counted a single time. The chain uses TRBV5-1 and TRBJ2-3; TRBD2 matches 15 bases. This CDR3 has 18 residues. Germline V gene sequence: CDR1 SGHRS, CDR2 YFSETQ. The J segment lost 4 bases and the V segment lost 4 bases, leaving 10 bases of the junction unmatched. The DNA of the CDR3 is TGCGCCAGCAGCCCCGGACTAGCGGGAGGGCCAGGTGCAGATACGCAGTATTTT. Translating gives CASSPGLAGGPGADTQYF. Looking up the rest from reference TRBV5-1 and TRBJ2-3 gives the full variable domain: KAGVTQTPRYLIKTRGQQVTLSCSPISGHRSVSWYQQTPGQGLQFLFEYFSETQRNKGNFPGRFSGRQFSNSRSEMNVSTLELGDSALYLCASSPGLAGGPGADTQYFGPGTRLTVL.

This clone was seen just once. The chain couples TRBV28 to TRBJ2-7; 8 bases line up with TRBD2. This CDR3 is built from 14 residues. V was pared by 6 bases and J by 2 bases, with 6 bases of the junction left unmatched. Germline assignment: CDR1 MDHEN and CDR2 SYDVKM. CDR3 in DNA: TGTGCCAGCAGGCGGGGGGCAGGGCCCTACGAGCAGTACTTC. Protein sequence: CASRRGAGPYEQYF.

This chain uses TRBV7-9 with TRBJ2-2, with D perhaps TRBD1 (5 bases). Trimming pared 5 bases from V and 0 bases from J, leaving 19 bases between. This CDR3 has 18 amino acids. Germline V gene sequence: CDR1 SEHNR, CDR2 FQNEAQ (reference sequence). The CDR3 DNA reads as TGTGCCAGCAGCGTCCCAATCCGGACACTCGCGAACACCGGGGAGCTGTTTTTT. This sequence encodes CASSVPIRTLANTGELFF.

CDR3: CASRQGAGTGELFF. CDR3 bases: TGCGCCAGCAGACAGGGGGCGGGCACCGGGGAGCTGTTTTTT. This rearrangement joins TRBV4-1 to TRBJ2-2; 9 nucleotides line up with TRBD1. Germline values: CDR1 MGHRA, CDR2 YSYEKL. CDR3 size: 14 residues. V shed 6 bases, J shed 4 bases, and the junction held 3 bases outside the gene matches.

This clone was counted only a few times. The chain employs TRBV27 and TRBJ1-5; D is perhaps TRBD1 (5 bases). CDR1 and CDR2 from the germline V gene are MNHEY and SMNVEV (reference sequence). Trimming removed 5 bases at V and 5 bases at J, with 13 bases between. The CDR3 length is 14 residues. The chain's CDR3 is CASSEQGFDQPQHF. In nucleotides, the CDR3 is TGTGCCAGCAGTGAGCAGGGATTCGATCAGCCCCAGCATTTT.

The chain uses TRBV7-8 and TRBJ2-4; tentative D call: TRBD2 (7 bases). Trimming left V 1 base short and J 6 bases short, with 22 bases between. The CDR3 sequence is 18 residues long. CDR1 and CDR2 from the germline V gene are SGHVS and FQNEAQ. The DNA for the CDR3 is TGTGCCAGCAGCTTAGTAGGGTTACGGGGGGCTGGGAGAAACATTCAGTACTTC. Translated, it gives CASSLVGLRGAGRNIQYF. Full variable domain (outside the CDR3, taken from reference TRBV7-8 and TRBJ2-4): GAGVSQSPRYKVAKRGQDVALRCDPISGHVSLFWYQQALGQGPEFLTYFQNEAQLDKSGLPSDRFFAERPEGSVSTLKIQRTQQEDSAVYLCASSLVGLRGAGRNIQYFGAGTRLSVL.

The rearrangement links TRBV4-1 to TRBJ2-7; TRBD1 is a possible D gene (5 bases). The CDR3 is 15 residues long. Germline CDR1 MGHRA, CDR2 YSYEKL. V gave up 1 base and J gave up 5 bases, with 15 bases separating them. The CDR3: CASSQVPELRDEQYF. The DNA of the CDR3 is TGCGCCAGCAGCCAAGTTCCGGAACTCAGGGACGAGCAGTACTTC.

The chain has TRBV5-1 and TRBJ2-5; D is unclear. CDR3 size: 13 residues. Germline V CDR1 and CDR2: SGHRS, YFSETQ. V was trimmed by 1 base and J by 2 bases, leaving 6 bases between them. CDR3 sequence (DNA): TGCGCCAGCAGCTTGTGGCAGCAAGAGACCCAGTACTTC. Translating gives CASSLWQQETQYF.

The V call is TRBV6-1, the J call TRBJ1-1; the D gene is possibly TRBD1 (5 bases). CDR1 is MNHNS and CDR2 is SASEGT in the germline V gene. Trimming shortened V by 6 bases and J by 0 bases, and 8 bases separated the two germline ends. The CDR3 loop spans 13 amino acids. CDR3 nucleotides: TGTGCCAGCAGGACAGTCATGAACACTGAAGCTTTCTTT. Translation: CASRTVMNTEAFF.

In nucleotides, the CDR3 is TGCGCCAGCAGCTTGGAGGGACAGGGCGCTGAAGCTTTCTTT. Translation: CASSLEGQGAEAFF. The chain recombines TRBV5-1 with TRBJ1-1; 9 positions match TRBD1. The V segment lost 0 bases and the J segment 6 bases; nucleotides outside the gene matches: 3. CDR1 SGHRS and CDR2 YFSETQ come from the germline V gene. There are 14 residues in the CDR3. Drawing the rest from reference TRBV5-1 and TRBJ1-1, the complete variable domain is KAGVTQTPRYLIKTRGQQVTLSCSPISGHRSVSWYQQTPGQGLQFLFEYFSETQRNKGNFPGRFSGRQFSNSRSEMNVSTLELGDSALYLCASSLEGQGAEAFFGQGTRLTVV.

V usage is TRBV25-1 and J usage is TRBJ2-2; tentative D call: TRBD2 (5 bases). The CDR3 runs to 14 residues. The germline gives CDR1 MGHDK, CDR2 SYGVNS. The germline V and J ends were trimmed by 4 bases and 2 bases, with 8 bases remaining between them. CDR3 in amino acids: CASSAGFNTGELFF. In DNA form, the CDR3 reads TGTGCCAGCAGTGCGGGGTTTAACACCGGGGAGCTGTTTTTT.

This rearrangement joins TRBV19 to TRBJ2-7; no definite D call. Germline V CDR1 and CDR2: LNHDA, SQIVND (reference sequence). The CDR3 covers 15 residues. The V and J ends lost 6 bases and 0 bases respectively, with 15 bases between them. The chain's CDR3 is CASSVSGGYSYEQYF. The CDR3 DNA follows: TGTGCCAGTAGCGTTTCTGGCGGATACTCCTACGAGCAGTACTTC.

The V call is TRBV2, the J call TRBJ2-1; D ambiguous. CDR3 size: 14 residues. The germline V gene has CDR1 SNHLY and CDR2 FYNNEI. Between the trimmed V and J ends, which lost 7 bases and 2 bases, there was a span of 12 bases. In DNA form, the CDR3 reads TGTGCCAGCATCATAAGCGACCCCTACAATGAGCAGTTCTTC. Protein sequence: CASIISDPYNEQFF.

The chain combines TRBV6-5 with TRBJ1-2, with 7 bases matching TRBD1. The CDR3 consists of 14 residues. The germline gives CDR1 MNHEY, CDR2 SVGAGI. V lost 2 bases, J lost 7 bases, and 7 bases stayed unmatched. CDR3 DNA sequence: TGTGCCAGCAGTTACCAGGGGGGAAGTTTTGGCTACACCTTC. Protein product: CASSYQGGSFGYTF.

The chain carries TRBV7-9 and TRBJ2-2; 12 bases fit TRBD2. Germline V gene lookup returns CDR1 SEHNR and CDR2 FQNEAQ (reference sequence). V shed 2 bases, J shed 5 bases, and the junction held 3 bases outside the gene matches. This CDR3 is 16 amino acids long. The CDR3 region is CASSLLLAGGTGELFF. Written as DNA, the CDR3 is TGTGCCAGCAGCTTACTACTAGCGGGGGGTACCGGGGAGCTGTTTTTT.

The genes are TRBV5-5 and TRBJ1-3; no clear D. Germline V lookup: CDR1 SGHKS, CDR2 YYEKEE (reference sequence). V was clipped by 2 bases and J by 7 bases, with 4 bases between them. CDR3 size: 11 residues. CDR3 nucleotides: TGTGCCAGCAGCTTTCAGAACACCATATATTTT. It translates to CASSFQNTIYF.

The chain uses TRBV7-9 and TRBJ2-1; D possibly corresponds to TRBD2 (5 bases). Germline lookup yields CDR1 SEHNR and CDR2 FQNEAQ (reference sequence). V lost 2 bases and J lost 0, with 8 bases in between. The CDR3 runs 15 residues. The CDR3 region is CASSLRGSSYNEQFF. The CDR3 nucleotides read TGTGCCAGCAGCTTAAGAGGGAGCTCCTACAATGAGCAGTTCTTC.

The chain employs TRBV5-6 and TRBJ2-7; the D gene is possibly TRBD1 (6 bases). V lost 1 base and J 4 bases, leaving 9 bases between the germline ends. CDR3 size: 13 residues. Germline CDR1 reads SGHDT; CDR2 reads YYEEEE. The CDR3 DNA sequence: TGTGCCAGCAGCTTGACAGGGCAGTACGAGCAGTACTTC. This translates into CASSLTGQYEQYF.

This clone has just one count. The rearrangement joins TRBV5-4 to TRBJ2-7, with D tentatively TRBD2 (5 bases). The CDR3 contains 15 residues. Germline CDR1 SGHNT, CDR2 YYREEE (reference sequence). The V gene lost 0 bases and the J gene lost 5 bases, with 15 bases spanning the gap. CDR3 nucleotides: TGTGCCAGCAGCTTGGACCTAGCAGAATCCCACGAGCAGTACTTC. Its translation: CASSLDLAESHEQYF.

In nucleotides, the CDR3 is TGTGCCAGCAGGAAGGGGACACTGAGGGCCAGCTCCTACAATGAGCAGTTCTTC. The encoded protein is CASRKGTLRASSYNEQFF. The chain carries TRBV2 and TRBJ2-1; a possible D gene is TRBD1 (6 bases). Between the trimmed V and J ends, which lost 6 bases and 0 bases, there was a span of 21 bases. This CDR3 contains 18 residues. Per the germline V gene, CDR1 is SNHLY and CDR2 is FYNNEI.